Each of the 27 T cell receptor beta chains below was sequenced from the same sample in a study of blood T cell repertoires in COVID-19. TCRdb keeps only in-frame clones here, not all; method: immunoSEQ multiplex PCR. This table has some 200,000 clones, 70% to 90% appearing once. Sequences were obtained from peripheral blood. Receptors were obtained from a human donor in a cohort sampled during active COVID-19.

The rearrangement uses TRBV11-3 and TRBJ2-7; TRBD1 is a possible D gene (5 bases). Germline-derived CDR1 and CDR2 are SGHNT and YENEEA. The CDR3 has 15 residues. Trimming cost V 0 bases and J 5 bases, with 14 bases left between them. The CDR3 DNA is TGTGCCAGCAGCTTAGAAGCAGGGCCCAGGAACGAGCAGTACTTC. Its translation is CASSLEAGPRNEQYF.

The chain uses TRBV7-8 and TRBJ2-2; 13 bases align to TRBD2. The CDR3 extends over 18 amino acids. The V segment lost 5 bases and the J segment 1 base; nucleotides outside the gene matches: 7. The germline gives CDR1 SGHVS, CDR2 FQNEAQ. CDR3 DNA sequence: TGTGCCAGCAGCCCGGGACTAGCGGGACCGTTGAACACCGGGGAGCTGTTTTTT. As protein: CASSPGLAGPLNTGELFF.

The V and J genes are TRBV4-2 and TRBJ1-1; D is perhaps TRBD1 (6 bases). This CDR3 is built from 15 residues. Germline values: CDR1 LGHNA, CDR2 YNFKEQ. V shed 1 base and J shed 4 bases, with 13 bases lying between them. CDR3 region: CASSQAGATLTEAFF. The CDR3 DNA reads TGTGCCAGCAGCCAAGCAGGGGCAACCCTCACTGAAGCTTTCTTT.

This chain joins TRBV30 and TRBJ1-2; 8 bases are a match to TRBD1. Germline values: CDR1 GTSNPN, CDR2 SVGIG (reference sequence). The CDR3 is made up of 15 amino acids. The junction had 12 bases not matched to a gene; V was cut back by 5 bases and J by 4 bases. As DNA, the CDR3 is TGTGCCTGGGGCCGACAGGGGAGTCGGCCCTATGGCTACACCTTC. Translating gives CAWGRQGSRPYGYTF.

This clone has just a few counts. The chain combines TRBV10-3 with TRBJ1-1; D is undetermined. This CDR3 spans 16 amino acids. Germline V gene data show CDR1 as ENHRY and CDR2 as SYGVKD. Trimming stripped 6 bases from V and 1 base from J, with 18 bases between. The CDR3 region is CAIRPTGREGNTEAFF. The CDR3 nucleotides are TGTGCCATCAGGCCCACCGGACGGGAGGGGAACACTGAAGCTTTCTTT.

This chain connects TRBV28 to TRBJ2-7; 8 bases are shared with TRBD1. The length of the CDR3 is 14 residues. After removal of 5 bases from V and 2 bases from J, the junction contained 5 bases not matched to a gene. Germline V lookup: CDR1 MDHEN, CDR2 SYDVKM. The CDR3 here is CASSNRDRPYEQYF. CDR3 DNA: TGTGCCAGCAGTAACCGGGACAGGCCCTACGAGCAGTACTTC. The whole variable domain, filled in from reference TRBV28 and TRBJ2-7, reads DVKVTQSSRYLVKRTGEKVFLECVQDMDHENMFWYRQDPGLGLRLIYFSYDVKMKEKGDIPEGYSVSREKKERFSLILESASTNQTSMYLCASSNRDRPYEQYFGPGTRLTVT.

This clone was seen once. This chain joins TRBV10-2 and TRBJ1-1; 11 bases agree with TRBD1. Looked up from germline, CDR1 is WSHSY and CDR2 is SAAADI. Trimming at V came to 3 bases and at J to 5 bases, leaving 5 bases not matched to a gene. The CDR3 is made up of 15 amino acids. The CDR3 bases are TGCGCCAGCAGTGATGGGGACAGGGGGACGACTGAAGCTTTCTTT. It specifies CASSDGDRGTTEAFF.

The V gene is TRBV19, the J gene TRBJ1-4; 7 positions agree with TRBD1. V was pared by 8 bases and J by 2 bases, with 2 bases of the junction left unmatched. The germline V gene has CDR1 LNHDA and CDR2 SQIVND (reference sequence). The CDR3 covers 13 residues. CDR3 DNA: TGTGCCAGTGCGACAGGGACTAATGAAAAACTGTTTTTT. Protein sequence: CASATGTNEKLFF.

The chain employs TRBV5-1 and TRBJ1-3; 8 nucleotides match TRBD1. Per germline, CDR1 SGHRS and CDR2 YFSETQ. With V trimmed by 0 bases and J by 3 bases, 2 bases remained unmatched. The CDR3 covers 15 residues. DNA for the CDR3: TGCGCCAGCAGCTTGGCCGGACAGGGTGGAAACACCATATATTTT. It is translated as CASSLAGQGGNTIYF. The full variable domain, rest sourced from reference TRBV5-1 and TRBJ1-3, is KAGVTQTPRYLIKTRGQQVTLSCSPISGHRSVSWYQQTPGQGLQFLFEYFSETQRNKGNFPGRFSGRQFSNSRSEMNVSTLELGDSALYLCASSLAGQGGNTIYFGEGSWLTVV.

The chain couples TRBV5-1 to TRBJ1-1; TRBD1 might be the D (6 bases). V lost 4 bases and J lost 4, with 11 bases in between. This CDR3 region has 13 residues. Germline lookup yields CDR1 SGHRS and CDR2 YFSETQ. The CDR3 DNA is TGCGCCAGCAGCGAACAGGGACGCACTGAAGCTTTCTTT. It is translated as CASSEQGRTEAFF.

In its sample, this clone was seen many times. This rearrangement joins TRBV12-3 or TRBV12-4 to TRBJ1-3; D is ambiguous. The CDR3 consists of 12 residues. V was pared by 4 bases and J by 4 bases, with 5 bases between. The CDR3 coding sequence is TGTGCCAGCAGTTATTCAGGAAACACCATATATTTT. It encodes CASSYSGNTIYF.

This chain connects TRBV2 to TRBJ2-1, with D perhaps matching TRBD2 (6 bases). Germline CDR1 SNHLY, CDR2 FYNNEI. Trimming took 8 bases from V and 1 from J, leaving 15 bases between them. The CDR3 runs to 15 residues. The CDR3 spells CASEPGGLSYNEQFF. CDR3 DNA sequence: TGTGCCAGCGAGCCGGGCGGACTATCCTACAATGAGCAGTTCTTC.

A note on this clone: One end of the junction fails to match germline, which may point to a read error. This CDR3 is CASSVSGSGAGELFF. The CDR3 nucleotides are TGTGCTAGCAGCGTTAGCGGGAGTGGGGCCGGGGAGCTGTTTTTT. This chain links TRBV7-7 with TRBJ2-2; 9 nucleotides match TRBD2. CDR1 and CDR2 (germline): SSHAT, FNYEAQ (reference sequence). The CDR3 contains 15 residues.

Many counts were recorded for this clone. The chain joins TRBV18 to TRBJ2-1; D might be TRBD2 (5 bases). V lost 6 bases, J lost 8 bases, and 8 bases lay in between. The CDR3 loop spans 11 amino acids. Germline CDR1 and CDR2: KGHSH and LQKENI. CDR3 bases: TGTGCCAGCTCCGGAGGAGATGAGCAGTTCTTC. Translation: CASSGGDEQFF.

This clone was found once. V is TRBV24-1 and J is TRBJ2-5; TRBD1 matches at 11 bases. The V gene end was trimmed by 4 bases and the J gene end by 5 bases; junction bases not matched to a gene: 8. The CDR3 covers 16 residues. Germline CDR1 and CDR2: KGHDR and SFDVKD. The CDR3 loop reads CATSEGTGGWWETQYF. The CDR3 bases are TGTGCCACCAGTGAAGGGACAGGGGGTTGGTGGGAGACCCAGTACTTC.

Points on this clone: This sample also contains other DNA sequences that code for the same CDR3. This rearrangement joins TRBV5-1 to TRBJ2-5, with 9 bases matching TRBD1. Per the germline V gene, CDR1 is SGHRS and CDR2 is YFSETQ. V shed 8 bases and J 4 bases; nucleotides not matched to a gene: 6. The CDR3 has 13 amino acids. The CDR3 here is CASSTGGRETQYF. For the CDR3, the DNA is TGCGCCAGTTCAACAGGGGGCAGAGAGACCCAGTACTTC.

This clone has ten or more counts. This chain joins TRBV10-3 and TRBJ2-5, with 8 bases aligning to TRBD2. The CDR3 length is 15 residues. Germline CDR1 ENHRY, CDR2 SYGVKD. V dropped 8 bases and J dropped 7; count of bases not matched to a gene: 15. CDR3 DNA: TGTGCCATCGCTTTAGCGGGATCCTCCTCTGCGACCCAGTACTTC. It encodes CAIALAGSSSATQYF.

The chain joins TRBV13 to TRBJ2-5, with 7 bases that match TRBD1. The CDR3 sequence is 15 residues long. The J segment lost 5 bases and the V segment lost 3 bases, leaving 9 bases of the junction unmatched. Germline CDR1 reads PRHDT; CDR2 reads FYEKMQ (reference sequence). The CDR3 DNA is TGTGCCAGCAGCTTCTCCGACAGGGTCTCGGAGACCCAGTACTTC. Protein: CASSFSDRVSETQYF.

J is TRBJ2-2 and V is TRBV3-1 (or the pseudogene TRBV3-2), with 9 bases identical to TRBD2. J gave up 4 bases and V 0 bases, and 6 bases lay outside the gene matches. The CDR3 totals 17 residues. Looked up from germline, CDR1 is LGHDT and CDR2 is YNNKEL (reference sequence). This CDR3 reads CASSQDRRRGGTGELFF. The CDR3 bases are TGTGCCAGCAGCCAAGATCGCCGGCGGGGGGGCACCGGGGAGCTGTTTTTT.

A single count supports this clone. The chain uses TRBV29-1 and TRBJ2-1, with 8 nucleotides matching TRBD2. Unmatched junction bases numbered 7, after V lost 7 bases and J lost 5 bases. This CDR3 is 13 amino acids long. Germline-derived CDR1 and CDR2 are SQVTM and ANQGSEA. The CDR3 coding sequence is TGCAGCGGGCCAGGACTAGCCGACAATGAGCAGTTCTTC. This encodes CSGPGLADNEQFF.

The chain joins TRBV7-8 to TRBJ2-3, with 7 bases lining up with TRBD1. The CDR3 is 15 residues long. The J segment lost 3 bases and the V segment lost 2 bases, leaving 5 bases of the junction unmatched. CDR1 and CDR2 (germline): SGHVS, FQNEAQ. The CDR3 DNA is TGTGCCAGCAGCTTAATGCTGACAGGGACAGATACGCAGTATTTT. This translates into CASSLMLTGTDTQYF.

The V gene is TRBV6-5, the J gene TRBJ1-4; D is possibly TRBD1 (5 bases). The CDR3 has 14 residues. Trimming took 6 bases from V and 2 from J, leaving 10 bases between them. Germline-derived CDR1 and CDR2 are MNHEY and SVGAGI. The CDR3 DNA sequence: TGTGCCAGCAGCGACCAGGGCACTAATGAAAAACTGTTTTTT. Translation: CASSDQGTNEKLFF.

This sequence joins TRBV2 and TRBJ2-7, with TRBD1 identical over 8 bases. There are 13 residues in the CDR3. Per the germline V gene, CDR1 is SNHLY and CDR2 is FYNNEI. The V segment lost 4 bases and the J segment 2 bases; nucleotides outside the gene matches: 1. The CDR3 sequence: CASSGQGTYEQYF. The DNA for the CDR3 is TGTGCCAGCAGTGGACAGGGGACCTACGAGCAGTACTTC.

The chain recombines TRBV19 with TRBJ1-1, with D possibly TRBD1 on 5 matching bases. This CDR3 has 14 residues. Germline CDR1 reads LNHDA; CDR2 reads SQIVND (reference sequence). V dropped 5 bases and J dropped 1 base, with 11 bases sitting between them. CDR3 in DNA: TGTGCCAGTAGTGCCAGGGCCGAGAACACTGAAGCTTTCTTT. It codes for CASSARAENTEAFF.

This clone was seen many times. The gene calls are TRBV3-1 (or the pseudogene TRBV3-2) and TRBJ1-5; possible D gene TRBD1, 5 bases. V was pared by 0 bases and J by 7 bases, with 10 bases between. The germline gives CDR1 LGHDT, CDR2 YNNKEL (reference sequence). The CDR3 runs to 14 residues. For the CDR3, the DNA is TGTGCCAGCAGCCAAGATCGGGGGGGGCAGCCCCAGCATTTT. Protein: CASSQDRGGQPQHF.

V and J are TRBV28 and TRBJ2-7; D is ambiguous. The V gene lost 4 bases and the J gene lost 9 bases, with 13 bases spanning the gap. This CDR3 has 12 amino acids. Germline CDR1 MDHEN, CDR2 SYDVKM. The CDR3, as DNA: TGTGCCAGCAGTTCGAACCGAGTCGGGCAGTACTTC. Protein: CASSSNRVGQYF.

The chain carries TRBV18 and TRBJ2-3; the match to TRBD2 covers 8 bases. This CDR3 has 15 amino acids. V was clipped by 3 bases and J by 2 bases; unmatched bases: 4. Germline V gene data show CDR1 as KGHSH and CDR2 as LQKENI. CDR3 sequence reads: CASSPSGVNTDTQYF. Written as DNA, the CDR3 is TGTGCCAGCTCACCTAGCGGGGTAAACACAGATACGCAGTATTTT.